Shown below are 30 T cell receptor beta chains from a single sample sequenced in a study of blood T cell repertoires in COVID-19. Libraries were prepared by immunoSEQ multiplex PCR; TCRdb keeps only in-frame clonotypes and omits some of them. The data contain about 220,000 clones, 86% of them singletons. The sample comprised PBMCs or T cells enriched from blood (not recorded which). These receptors originate from a woman in her forties with acute COVID-19.

The V call is TRBV5-6, the J call TRBJ1-6; a possible D gene is TRBD1 (5 bases). V gave up 3 bases and J gave up 9 bases, with 7 bases separating them. Looked up from germline, CDR1 is SGHDT and CDR2 is YYEEEE. CDR3 length equals 12 residues. The CDR3 nucleotides are TGTGCCAGCAGCTCAGGGATTTCACCCCTCCACTTT. It is translated as CASSSGISPLHF.

V usage is TRBV2 and J usage is TRBJ2-1; no reliable D call. V lost 7 bases and J 1 base, leaving 5 bases between the germline ends. Germline loops: CDR1 SNHLY, CDR2 FYNNEI. This CDR3 is built from 12 residues. CDR3 loop: CASTSSYNEQFF. CDR3 coding DNA: TGTGCCAGCACCTCTTCCTACAATGAGCAGTTCTTC.

V gene TRBV5-6 combines with J gene TRBJ2-7; D gene uncertain. The CDR3 is 13 amino acids. Between the trimmed V and J ends, which lost 4 bases and 1 base, there was a span of 9 bases. Germline CDR1 and CDR2: SGHDT and YYEEEE. The CDR3 DNA is TGTGCCAGCAGCCTACGGTGGTCCTACGAGCAGTACGTC. Residues: CASSLRWSYEQYV.

The chain links TRBV5-8 to TRBJ2-6; D not certain. Germline CDR1 is SGHTS and CDR2 is YDEGEE. This CDR3 region has 17 residues. V lost 4 bases and J lost 0, with 14 bases in between. The CDR3: CASSPMTFNSGANVLTF. The CDR3 DNA follows: TGTGCCAGCAGCCCAATGACATTTAACTCTGGGGCCAACGTCCTGACTTTC.

The CDR3 DNA follows: TGCAGCGTTCCGAGAGGACAGGGTGGTACTGAAGCTTTCTTT. Its protein product is CSVPRGQGGTEAFF. The V and J genes are TRBV29-1 and TRBJ1-1; 8 positions agree with TRBD1. From germline, CDR1 is SQVTM and CDR2 ANQGSEA. The CDR3 loop spans 14 amino acids. J was trimmed by 5 bases and V by 5 bases; bases with no gene match: 10.

This rearrangement joins TRBV7-2 to TRBJ1-1, with D tentatively TRBD1 (5 bases). Germline CDR1 and CDR2: SGHTA and FQGNSA. Trimming stripped 3 bases from V and 12 bases from J, with 17 bases between. This CDR3 region has 13 residues. The CDR3 is CASSLLGQGTSFF. In DNA form, the CDR3 reads TGTGCCAGCAGCTTGCTCGGGCAGGGAACGTCTTTCTTT.

The rearrangement links TRBV30 to TRBJ1-6, with 7 bases aligning to TRBD1. Germline V gene data show CDR1 as GTSNPN and CDR2 as SVGIG (reference sequence). The CDR3 is made up of 13 amino acids. V shed 0 bases, J shed 7 bases, and the junction held 0 bases outside the gene matches. The CDR3 here is CAWSVQGNSPLHF. The CDR3, as DNA: TGTGCCTGGAGTGTACAGGGGAATTCACCCCTCCACTTT.

The rearrangement uses TRBV27 and TRBJ1-6; D is perhaps TRBD1 (5 bases). The germline V gene encodes CDR1 MNHEY and CDR2 SMNVEV (reference sequence). The V and J ends lost 2 bases and 10 bases respectively, with 12 bases between them. The length of the CDR3 is 14 residues. This CDR3 reads CASSLTAGGSPLHF. The CDR3 region has the DNA TGTGCCAGCAGTTTAACGGCCGGGGGGTCACCCCTCCACTTT.

The chain recombines TRBV2 with TRBJ1-5; D possibly corresponds to TRBD1 (6 bases). The CDR3 has 16 amino acids. The V gene lost 4 bases and the J gene lost 5 bases, with 18 bases spanning the gap. CDR1 is SNHLY and CDR2 is FYNNEI in the germline V gene. The CDR3 DNA is TGTGCCAGCAGTGGGTTTGGGGGTGGGGGCGATCAGCCCCAGCATTTT. It is translated as CASSGFGGGGDQPQHF.

The rearrangement joins TRBV5-4 to TRBJ1-2; the D gene is possibly TRBD1 (6 bases). This CDR3 spans 14 amino acids. Trimming cost V 4 bases and J 0 bases, with 10 bases left between them. Germline V gene sequence: CDR1 SGHNT, CDR2 YYREEE (reference sequence). The CDR3 loop is CASSPTGANYGYTF. The CDR3 region has the DNA TGTGCCAGCAGCCCGACAGGAGCTAACTATGGCTACACCTTC.

J is TRBJ1-6 and V is TRBV2; D is unclear. This CDR3 is 15 amino acids long. Germline V gene data show CDR1 as SNHLY and CDR2 as FYNNEI. V was trimmed by 5 bases and J by 8 bases, leaving 16 bases between them. CDR3: CASSYRTSGDSPLHF. In DNA, the CDR3 is TGTGCCAGCAGTTACCGGACCTCCGGGGATTCACCCCTCCACTTT.

The chain links TRBV13 to TRBJ1-2; 7 bases map to TRBD1. Germline CDR1 PRHDT, CDR2 FYEKMQ (reference sequence). This CDR3 contains 15 residues. V gave up 5 bases and J gave up 2 bases; unmatched junction bases: 8. CDR3 loop: CASSIFTTGNYGYTF. CDR3 nucleotide sequence: TGTGCCAGCAGCATTTTTACGACAGGGAACTATGGCTACACCTTC. Using reference TRBV13 and TRBJ1-2 for the parts outside the CDR3, the full variable domain is AAGVIQSPRHLIKEKRETATLKCYPIPRHDTVYWYQQGPGQDPQFLISFYEKMQSDKGSIPDRFSAQQFSDYHSELNMSSLELGDSALYFCASSIFTTGNYGYTFGSGTRLTVV.

V usage is TRBV5-6 and J usage is TRBJ2-7; D is perhaps TRBD2 (6 bases). Germline-derived CDR1 and CDR2 are SGHDT and YYEEEE. V shed 5 bases and J shed 2 bases, with 14 bases lying between them. This CDR3 contains 14 residues. In DNA form, the CDR3 reads TGTGCCAGCAGGTATCTGTCGGGAGCCTACGAGCAGTACTTC. Its translation: CASRYLSGAYEQYF.

J is TRBJ1-1 and V is TRBV19; D remains unclear. Trimming pared 0 bases from V and 7 bases from J, leaving 15 bases between. In germline, CDR1 is LNHDA, CDR2 SQIVND (reference sequence). The length of the CDR3 is 15 residues. The CDR3 DNA follows: TGTGCCAGTAGTATAGAGGCGGGAACGAGGAGTGAAGCTTTCTTT. This sequence encodes CASSIEAGTRSEAFF.

This chain joins TRBV13 and TRBJ1-2; 7 bases map to TRBD1. The CDR3 runs 12 residues. V shed 8 bases and J 2 bases; nucleotides not matched to a gene: 2. Germline-derived CDR1 and CDR2 are PRHDT and FYEKMQ (reference sequence). Here the CDR3 DNA reads TGTGCCAGCCAGACAGGGAACTATGGCTACACCTTC. Its protein is CASQTGNYGYTF.

This chain connects TRBV5-1 to TRBJ1-2; 8 bases agree with TRBD1. The CDR3 is made up of 14 amino acids. Per germline, CDR1 SGHRS and CDR2 YFSETQ. Trimming at V came to 7 bases and at J to 1 base, leaving 6 bases not matched to a gene. The DNA of the CDR3 is TGCGCCAGCCAGGACAGGGACAGTAACTATGGCTACACCTTC. This sequence encodes CASQDRDSNYGYTF. The variable domain in full, with the rest retrieved from reference TRBV5-1 and TRBJ1-2, is KAGVTQTPRYLIKTRGQQVTLSCSPISGHRSVSWYQQTPGQGLQFLFEYFSETQRNKGNFPGRFSGRQFSNSRSEMNVSTLELGDSALYLCASQDRDSNYGYTFGSGTRLTVV.

The chain couples TRBV6-5 to TRBJ1-1; a possible D gene is TRBD1 (6 bases). This CDR3 spans 13 amino acids. With 5 bases removed from V and 3 bases from J, the gap between germline ends came to 10 bases. The V gene's germline CDR1 is MNHEY and CDR2 SVGAGI. CDR3 sequence (DNA): TGTGCCAGCAGTAGGACAGACTACACTGAAGCTTTCTTT. Its translation is CASSRTDYTEAFF.

The chain links TRBV3-1 (or the pseudogene TRBV3-2) to TRBJ2-5, with D maybe TRBD1 (6 bases). The V end lost 4 bases, the J end lost 3 bases, and 9 bases lay between the germline ends. The germline V gene has CDR1 LGHDT and CDR2 YNNKEL (reference sequence). The CDR3 has 13 amino acids. The CDR3 loop is CASSPTGKETQYF. For the CDR3, the DNA is TGTGCCAGCAGCCCTACAGGGAAAGAGACCCAGTACTTC.

The V call is TRBV7-8, the J call TRBJ2-3; D ambiguous. The CDR3 is 14 amino acids. Germline V gene sequence: CDR1 SGHVS, CDR2 FQNEAQ. The V and J ends lost 2 bases and 4 bases respectively, with 10 bases between them. This chain's CDR3 is CASSLSELPDTQYF. DNA for the CDR3: TGTGCCAGCAGCTTAAGCGAGCTCCCAGATACGCAGTATTTT.

The V call is TRBV7-8, the J call TRBJ1-1; no definite D call. The germline V gene has CDR1 SGHVS and CDR2 FQNEAQ. This CDR3 has 13 amino acids. V dropped 3 bases and J dropped 5 bases, with 10 bases sitting between them. CDR3 amino acids: CASSFRGITEAFF. In nucleotides, the CDR3 is TGTGCCAGCAGCTTTCGGGGTATAACTGAAGCTTTCTTT.

The chain employs TRBV10-3 and TRBJ1-1; 8 nucleotides agree with TRBD1. The CDR3 sequence is 14 residues long. From germline, CDR1 is ENHRY and CDR2 SYGVKD. V shed 6 bases, J shed 3 bases, and the junction held 6 bases outside the gene matches. Here the CDR3 DNA reads TGTGCCATCAGGGACAGGGCCCAGGACACTGAAGCTTTCTTT. Translation: CAIRDRAQDTEAFF.

This rearrangement joins TRBV18 to TRBJ2-1, with D perhaps TRBD2 (6 bases). The germline gives CDR1 KGHSH, CDR2 LQKENI. This CDR3 is 13 amino acids long. The germline V and J ends were trimmed by 3 bases and 7 bases, with 10 bases remaining between them. The CDR3 DNA follows: TGTGCCAGCTCACCGGTCCTAGCGAATGAGCAGTTCTTC. Its translation: CASSPVLANEQFF.

The J gene is TRBJ1-5, the V gene TRBV6-4; D gene unclear. With 0 bases removed from V and 0 bases from J, the gap between germline ends came to 12 bases. CDR1 is MRHNA and CDR2 is SNTAGT in the germline V gene. The CDR3 has 17 residues. In DNA form, the CDR3 reads TGTGCCAGCAGTGACTCGAAGGAGACTTATAGCAATCAGCCCCAGCATTTT. Its translation is CASSDSKETYSNQPQHF.

The chain has TRBV27 and TRBJ1-2, with 10 bases that match TRBD1. In germline, CDR1 is MNHEY, CDR2 SMNVEV (reference sequence). Trimming removed 3 bases from V and 7 bases from J; junction bases left unmatched: 8. This CDR3 is built from 15 residues. CDR3 region: CASSLDRGDYFGYTF. The CDR3 DNA sequence: TGTGCCAGCAGTTTGGACAGGGGGGATTACTTTGGCTACACCTTC.

The chain uses TRBV11-3 and TRBJ2-2; D unresolved. Germline CDR1 SGHNT, CDR2 YENEEA. The CDR3 has 18 residues. V was cut by 5 bases and J by 2 bases, with 21 bases left in between. This CDR3 reads CASSPQPGPRSNTGELFF. The CDR3 region has the DNA TGTGCCAGCAGCCCCCAGCCGGGTCCCCGCAGTAACACCGGGGAGCTGTTTTTT.

The rearrangement joins TRBV29-1 to TRBJ2-1; 7 bases match TRBD1. The V and J ends lost 3 bases and 8 bases, in that order; junction bases with no gene match: 16. The V gene's germline CDR1 is SQVTM and CDR2 ANQGSEA. This CDR3 is 16 amino acids long. The CDR3 sequence is CSVDPPRDRSVDEQFF. DNA of the CDR3: TGCAGCGTTGACCCTCCCCGGGACAGAAGTGTCGATGAGCAGTTCTTC.

CDR3 sequence: CASSLGQQGYTF. The CDR3 DNA reads TGCGCCAGCAGCTTGGGTCAACAGGGCTACACCTTC. The genes are TRBV5-1 and TRBJ1-2; the D is unclear. The ends were cut back, 0 bases at V and 8 bases at J, with 8 bases in the middle. Germline CDR1 is SGHRS and CDR2 is YFSETQ. The CDR3 loop spans 12 amino acids. Looking up the rest from reference TRBV5-1 and TRBJ1-2 gives the full variable domain: KAGVTQTPRYLIKTRGQQVTLSCSPISGHRSVSWYQQTPGQGLQFLFEYFSETQRNKGNFPGRFSGRQFSNSRSEMNVSTLELGDSALYLCASSLGQQGYTFGSGTRLTVV.

CDR3 nucleotide sequence: TGTGCCAGCAGCGGCGACAGAAACAATGAGCAGTTCTTC. It codes for CASSGDRNNEQFF. This rearrangement joins TRBV12-3 or TRBV12-4 to TRBJ2-1, with D tentatively TRBD1 (5 bases). The CDR3 extends over 13 amino acids. V dropped 6 bases and J dropped 5 bases, with 11 bases sitting between them.

The rearrangement joins TRBV27 to TRBJ2-2; D remains unclear. V was cut by 4 bases and J by 14 bases, with 11 bases left in between. The CDR3 extends over 11 amino acids. The germline V gene has CDR1 MNHEY and CDR2 SMNVEV (reference sequence). CDR3 sequence: CASSWVTHLFF. CDR3 DNA: TGTGCCAGCAGTTGGGTGACACATCTGTTTTTT.

V usage is TRBV9 and J usage is TRBJ1-6; D possibly corresponds to TRBD1 (6 bases). The CDR3 length is 15 residues. V gave up 5 bases and J gave up 1 base, with 10 bases separating them. Germline-derived CDR1 and CDR2 are SGDLS and YYNGEE. The CDR3 spells CASSARGSYNSPLHF. In nucleotides, the CDR3 is TGTGCCAGCAGTGCTAGGGGGTCCTATAATTCACCCCTCCACTTT.